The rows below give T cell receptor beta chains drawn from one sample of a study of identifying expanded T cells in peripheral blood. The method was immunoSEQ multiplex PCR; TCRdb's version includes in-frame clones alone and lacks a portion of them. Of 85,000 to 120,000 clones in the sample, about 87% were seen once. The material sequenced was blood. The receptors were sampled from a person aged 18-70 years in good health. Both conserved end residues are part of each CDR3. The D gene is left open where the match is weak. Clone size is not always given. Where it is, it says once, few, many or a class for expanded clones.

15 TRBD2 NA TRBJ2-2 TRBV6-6 CASSTSGGGTGELFF TGTGCCAGCAGTACAAGCGGGGGAGGCACCGGGGAGCTGTTTTTT
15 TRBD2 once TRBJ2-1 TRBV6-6 CASSQIAGGDNEQFF TGTGCCAGCAGCCAAATAGCGGGAGGCGACAATGAGCAGTTCTTC
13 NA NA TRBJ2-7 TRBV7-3 CASSSGPSYEQYF TGTGCCAGCAGCTCGGGACCTTCCTACGAGCAGTACTTC
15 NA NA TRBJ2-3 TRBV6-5 CASSYGGSSTDTQYF TGTGCCAGCAGTTACGGCGGTTCTAGCACAGATACGCAGTATTTT
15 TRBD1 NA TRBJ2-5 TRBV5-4 CASSPTGTSQETQYF TGTGCCAGCAGCCCGACAGGGACATCCCAAGAGACCCAGTACTTC
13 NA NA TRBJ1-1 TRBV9 CASSADINTEAFF TGTGCCAGCAGCGCGGACATTAACACTGAAGCTTTCTTT
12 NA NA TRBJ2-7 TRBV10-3 CAISSQNYEQYF TGTGCCATCAGTTCACAAAACTACGAGCAGTACTTC
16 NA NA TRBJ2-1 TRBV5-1 CASSLAVGSSYNEQFF TGCGCCAGCAGCTTGGCCGTAGGGAGCTCCTACAATGAGCAGTTCTTC
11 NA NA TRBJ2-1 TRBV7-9 CASSLEWEQFF TGTGCCAGCAGCTTAGAGTGGGAGCAGTTCTTC
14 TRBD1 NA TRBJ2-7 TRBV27 CASRGLTGGYEQYF TGTGCCAGCAGGGGTCTGACAGGGGGCTACGAGCAGTACTTC
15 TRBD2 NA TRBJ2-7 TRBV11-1 CASSSGLAANYEQYF TGTGCCAGCAGCTCAGGACTAGCGGCCAACTACGAGCAGTACTTC
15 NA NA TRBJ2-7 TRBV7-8 CASSPEQGSLDEQYF TGTGCCAGCAGCCCCGAGCAGGGAAGCTTGGACGAGCAGTACTTC
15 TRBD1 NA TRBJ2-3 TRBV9 CASSVGTGGWYTQYF TGTGCCAGCAGCGTAGGGACAGGGGGCTGGTATACGCAGTATTTT
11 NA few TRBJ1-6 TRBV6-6 CAGGGQSPLHF TGTGCCGGGGGGGGGCAATCACCCCTCCACTTT
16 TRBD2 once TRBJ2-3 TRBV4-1 CASSQVGLAVPETQYF TGCGCCAGCAGCCAAGTGGGACTAGCTGTCCCTGAGACGCAGTATTTT
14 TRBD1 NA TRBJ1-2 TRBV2 CASIRTGAGYGYTF TGTGCCAGCATCCGAACAGGGGCCGGCTATGGCTACACCTTC
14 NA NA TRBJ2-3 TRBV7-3 CASSSRLDTDTQYF TGTGCCAGCAGCTCTAGACTAGACACAGATACGCAGTATTTT
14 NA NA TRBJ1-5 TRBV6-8 CASKWLYGNQPQHF TGTGCCAGCAAGTGGCTATACGGCAATCAGCCCCAGCATTTT
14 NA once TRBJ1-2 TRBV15 CATSRVQGVYGYTF TGTGCCACCAGCAGAGTACAGGGTGTATATGGCTACACCTTC
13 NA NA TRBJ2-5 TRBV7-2 CASSPQGGETQYF TGTGCCAGCAGCCCACAGGGAGGAGAGACCCAGTACTTC
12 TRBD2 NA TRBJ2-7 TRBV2 CASSLAGGEQYF TGTGCCAGCAGTCTAGCGGGAGGCGAGCAGTACTTC
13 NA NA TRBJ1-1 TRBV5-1 CASNAGSTTEAFF TGCGCCAGCAATGCGGGATCTACCACTGAAGCTTTCTTT
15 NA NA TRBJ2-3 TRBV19 CASSDRWGSADTQYF TGTGCCAGTAGCGATCGTTGGGGGTCCGCAGATACGCAGTATTTT
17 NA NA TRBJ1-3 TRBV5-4 CASSLAGGPRVGNTIYF TGTGCCAGCAGCTTGGCCGGGGGGCCGCGGGTTGGAAACACCATATATTTT
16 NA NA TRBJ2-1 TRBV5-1 CASSITAFRVDNEQFF TGCGCCAGCAGCATTACCGCTTTCCGGGTCGACAATGAGCAGTTCTTC
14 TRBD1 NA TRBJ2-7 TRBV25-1 CASRDRGGSYEQYF TGTGCCAGCAGGGACAGGGGAGGGTCCTACGAGCAGTACTTC
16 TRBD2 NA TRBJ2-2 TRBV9 CASSVVAGGNTGELFF TGTGCCAGCAGCGTAGTGGCGGGAGGAAACACCGGGGAGCTGTTTTTT
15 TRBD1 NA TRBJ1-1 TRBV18 CASSPITGGDTEAFF TGTGCCAGCTCACCAATTACAGGGGGTGACACTGAAGCTTTCTTT
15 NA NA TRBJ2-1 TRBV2 CASSETYSKGDEQFF TGTGCCAGCAGTGAAACCTACTCTAAGGGGGATGAGCAGTTCTTC
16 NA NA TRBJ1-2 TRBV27 CASSQGLRPFNYGYTF TGTGCCAGCAGTCAAGGGCTCCGGCCGTTTAACTATGGCTACACCTTC
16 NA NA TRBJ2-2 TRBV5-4 CASSLAPLAATGELFF TGTGCCAGCAGCTTGGCCCCCCTCGCGGCCACCGGGGAGCTGTTTTTT
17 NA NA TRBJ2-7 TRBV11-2 CASSYRPTGQGTYEQYF TGTGCCAGCAGCTACAGACCCACGGGGCAGGGGACTTACGAGCAGTACTTC
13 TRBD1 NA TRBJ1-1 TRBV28 CASSSGQGTEAFF TGTGCCAGCAGTTCAGGACAGGGGACTGAAGCTTTCTTT
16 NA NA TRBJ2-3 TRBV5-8 CASSPKGKTGRNTQYF TGTGCCAGCAGCCCTAAAGGGAAAACCGGTCGGAATACGCAGTATTTT
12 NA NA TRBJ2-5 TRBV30 CAWRAASSGQYF TGTGCCTGGAGAGCAGCCTCAAGTGGCCAGTACTTC
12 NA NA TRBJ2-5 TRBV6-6 CASNHLGETQYF TGTGCCAGCAATCACCTGGGGGAGACCCAGTACTTC
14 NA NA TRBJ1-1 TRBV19 CASSIGEAGAEAFF TGTGCCAGTAGTATAGGGGAGGCAGGCGCTGAAGCTTTCTTT
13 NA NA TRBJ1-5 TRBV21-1 CARVIERAQPQHF TGTGCCAGAGTGATAGAGCGGGCTCAGCCCCAGCATTTT
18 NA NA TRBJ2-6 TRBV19 CASSRDSDLSSGANVLTF TGTGCCAGTAGTAGGGATAGTGATCTCTCCTCTGGGGCCAACGTCCTGACTTTC
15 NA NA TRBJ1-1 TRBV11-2 CASSYPGALNTEAFF TGTGCCAGCAGCTACCCCGGGGCTCTGAACACTGAAGCTTTCTTT
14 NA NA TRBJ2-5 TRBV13 CASSLRLSVETQYF TGTGCCAGCAGCTTGCGTCTAAGTGTGGAGACCCAGTACTTC
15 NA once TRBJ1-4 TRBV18 CASSPDGATNEKLFF TGTGCCAGCTCACCGGACGGTGCAACTAATGAAAAACTGTTTTTT
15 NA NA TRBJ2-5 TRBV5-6 CASSLRTPYQETQYF TGTGCCAGCAGTCTGCGGACACCGTACCAAGAGACCCAGTACTTC
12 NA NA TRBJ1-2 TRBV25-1 CASSLDSYGYTF TGTGCCAGCAGTCTCGACAGCTATGGCTACACCTTC
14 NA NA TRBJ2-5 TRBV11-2 CASSSRRGRETQYF TGTGCCAGCAGCTCTAGACGGGGGCGGGAGACCCAGTACTTC